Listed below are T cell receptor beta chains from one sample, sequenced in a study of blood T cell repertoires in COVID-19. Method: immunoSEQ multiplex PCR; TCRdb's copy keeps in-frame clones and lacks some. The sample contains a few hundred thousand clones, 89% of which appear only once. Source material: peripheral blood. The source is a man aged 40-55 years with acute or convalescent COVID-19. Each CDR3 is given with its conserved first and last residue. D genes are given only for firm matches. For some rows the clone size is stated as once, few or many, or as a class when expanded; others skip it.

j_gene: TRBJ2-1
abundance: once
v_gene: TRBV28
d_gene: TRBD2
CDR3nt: TGTGCCAGCAGTTTAGGGCGGGAGGGCCTCGGGCTCAATGAGCAGTTCTTC
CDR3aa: CASSLGREGLGLNEQFF

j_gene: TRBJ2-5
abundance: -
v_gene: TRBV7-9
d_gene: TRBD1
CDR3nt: TGTGCCAGCAGCCCCCGGGACAGGGGGCGGGGGGAGACCCAGTACTTC
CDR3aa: CASSPRDRGRGETQYF

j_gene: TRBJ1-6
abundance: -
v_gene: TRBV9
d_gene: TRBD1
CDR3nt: TGTGCCAGCAGCGGAGGTCAGGGGGAACCGTGGAATTCACCCCTCCACTTT
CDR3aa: CASSGGQGEPWNSPLHF

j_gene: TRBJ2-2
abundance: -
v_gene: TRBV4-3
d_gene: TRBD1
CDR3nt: TGCGCCAGCAGCCAAGGAGACAGGGCCGGGGAGCTGTTTTTT
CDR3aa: CASSQGDRAGELFF

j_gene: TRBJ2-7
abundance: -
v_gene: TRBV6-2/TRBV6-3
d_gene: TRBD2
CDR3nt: TGTGCCAGCAGCTATGGACTAGCGAACAACGAGCAGTACTTC
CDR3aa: CASSYGLANNEQYF

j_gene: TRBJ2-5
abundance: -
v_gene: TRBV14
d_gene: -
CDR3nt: TGTGCCAGCAGCCCCTACGGCGGGGAAGAGACCCAGTACTTC
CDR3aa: CASSPYGGEETQYF

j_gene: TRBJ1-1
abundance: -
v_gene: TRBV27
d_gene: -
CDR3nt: TGTGCCAGCAGTTTAAACAGGGTTAAGAGCACTGAAGCTTTCTTT
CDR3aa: CASSLNRVKSTEAFF

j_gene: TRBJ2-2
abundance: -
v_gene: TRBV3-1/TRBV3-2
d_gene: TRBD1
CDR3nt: TGTGCCAGCAGCCAAGGTTTTGGGCAGGGGGTGTCCGGGGAGCTGTTTTTT
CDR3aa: CASSQGFGQGVSGELFF

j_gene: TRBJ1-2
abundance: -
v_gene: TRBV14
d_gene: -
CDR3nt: TGTGCCAGCAGCCAAGATGAGGGCCGATATGGCTACACCTTC
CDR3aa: CASSQDEGRYGYTF

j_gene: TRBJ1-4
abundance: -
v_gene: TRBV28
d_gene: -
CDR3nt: TGTGCCAGCTCCAAGGGGGAAAAACTGTTTTTT
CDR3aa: CASSKGEKLFF

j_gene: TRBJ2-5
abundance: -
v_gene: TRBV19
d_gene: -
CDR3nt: TGTGCCAGTAGTACCGGACAGTTGAGGGAGACCCAGTACTTC
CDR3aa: CASSTGQLRETQYF

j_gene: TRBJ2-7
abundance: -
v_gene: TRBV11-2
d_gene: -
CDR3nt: TGTGCCAGCAGCTCGTCCTACGAGCAGTACTTC
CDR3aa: CASSSSYEQYF

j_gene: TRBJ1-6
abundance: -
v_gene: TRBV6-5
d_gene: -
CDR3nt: TGTGCCAGCACGCCGTTAAGGCAGCGGAATTCACCCCTCCACTTT
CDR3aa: CASTPLRQRNSPLHF

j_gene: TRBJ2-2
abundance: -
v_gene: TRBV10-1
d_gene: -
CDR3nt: TGCGCCAGCAGTGACAGGGGACCGAACACCGGGGAGCTGTTTTTT
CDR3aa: CASSDRGPNTGELFF

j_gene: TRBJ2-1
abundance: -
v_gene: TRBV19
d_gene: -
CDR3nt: TGTGCCAGTAGTATTCAGGGCGGGGTCAGCTCCTACAATGAGCAGTTCTTC
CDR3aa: CASSIQGGVSSYNEQFF

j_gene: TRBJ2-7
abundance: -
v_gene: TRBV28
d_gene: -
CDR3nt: TGTGCCAGCAGTTTGGGCGGGCTTTTAGGCTACGAGCAGTACTTC
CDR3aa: CASSLGGLLGYEQYF

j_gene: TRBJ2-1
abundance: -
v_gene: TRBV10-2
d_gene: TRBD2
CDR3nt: TGCGCCAGCAGTAGCGGGAGTTACAATGAGCAGTTCTTC
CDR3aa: CASSSGSYNEQFF

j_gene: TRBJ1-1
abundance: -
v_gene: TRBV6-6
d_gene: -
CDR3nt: TGTGCCAGCAGTTACCCGATGAGGAGACAGGACACTAAAGCTTTCTTT
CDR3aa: CASSYPMRRQDTKAFF